Listed here is a single TCR beta chain. This clonotype was seen repeatedly, ten times or more. Its antigen remains unidentified. Qualities for individual bases were not recorded, and no much larger clone is one base off. The sample is drawn from a study of CD8 T cells in ankylosing spondylitis listed by TCRdb under 2017. Study-level background: The study profiled T cell receptor beta repertoires in healthy donors and ankylosing spondylitis patients to find disease-linked TCR variants. The whole study cohort included about a hundred healthy donors and 25 ankylosing spondylitis patients. Samples of peripheral blood were taken, and for ankylosing spondylitis patients, synovial fluid was collected as well. Study-wide conclusions, independent of this receptor: The disease-linked clones had a CD8+ phenotype and were found at relatively low frequencies in peripheral blood. Blood from ankylosing spondylitis patients appeared to be characterized by a TCR beta motif composed of about eight highly homologous amino acid variants. Some motif variants had previously been reported in the synovial fluid and blood of reactive arthritis patients, which suggests shared mechanisms of disease initiation. According to the report, matched synovial fluid samples from ankylosing spondylitis patients were significantly enriched for the disease-linked clones.

The sequencing machine was an Illumina HiSeq 2500. TCR beta libraries were prepared by quantitative 5'-RACE with molecular barcodes. The original pipeline was this. A new computational method based on a probabilistic model of VDJ rearrangement was used to identify disease-linked TCR variants. TCRdb handled the public reads itself, with Q25 trimming in fastp and clone calling in MiXCR, and kept productive beta chains. Identical CDR3 protein sequences are pooled into one entry, listed with their most common genes and DNA. The V and J calls were not made by the authors but by TCRdb's processing. This sample is represented by fewer than 550,000 distinct CDR3 sequences; approximately 5.3% of them were singletons. The ten top clones hold around 3.6% of the sample. V drops 0 bases and J drops 5 bases, leaving 22 bases in between. The CDR3, cysteine through phenylalanine, is 18 amino acids long. The kept DNA is CDR3 alone, 54 bases in frame from the first base. CDR1 and CDR2, per the germline V gene, are LGHNA and YSLEER.

Sequenced input: blood, either unsorted or a sorted T cell fraction (not recorded which). Rearrangement joined TRBV4-3 to TRBJ1-2; TRBD1 is a possible D gene, resting on 5 matching bases. The sequence was collected from a male donor with ankylosing spondylitis. The DNA is TGCGCCAGCAGCCAAGATCACCCCGGACTGGGGGATGATTATGGCTACACCTTC. Its protein is CASSQDHPGLGDDYGYTF.